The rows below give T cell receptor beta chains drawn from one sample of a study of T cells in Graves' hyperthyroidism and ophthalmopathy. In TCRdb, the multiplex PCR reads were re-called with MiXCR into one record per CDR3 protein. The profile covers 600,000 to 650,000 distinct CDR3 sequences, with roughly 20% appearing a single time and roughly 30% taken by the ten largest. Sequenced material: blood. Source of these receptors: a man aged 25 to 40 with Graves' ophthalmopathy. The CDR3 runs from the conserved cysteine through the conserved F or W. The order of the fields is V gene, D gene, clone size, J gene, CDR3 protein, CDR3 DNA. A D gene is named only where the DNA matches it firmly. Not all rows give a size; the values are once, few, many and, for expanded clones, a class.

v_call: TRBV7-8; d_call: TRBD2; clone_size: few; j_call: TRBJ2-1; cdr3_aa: CASSPDWAGGNEQFF; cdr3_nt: TGTGCCAGCAGCCCGGACTGGGCGGGAGGTAATGAGCAGTTCTTC
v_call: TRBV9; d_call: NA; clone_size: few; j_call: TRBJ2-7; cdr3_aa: CASSAGWATSYEQYF; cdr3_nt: TGTGCCAGCAGCGCTGGCTGGGCGACCTCCTACGAGCAGTACTTC
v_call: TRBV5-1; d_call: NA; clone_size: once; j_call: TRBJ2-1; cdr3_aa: CASSPNLLSQPYNEQFF; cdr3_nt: TGCGCCAGCAGCCCAAACTTACTTAGCCAACCTTACAATGAGCAGTTCTTC
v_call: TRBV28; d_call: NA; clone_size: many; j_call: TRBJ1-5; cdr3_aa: CASKGGSNQPQHF; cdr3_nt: TGTGCCAGCAAGGGGGGTTCCAATCAGCCCCAGCATTTT
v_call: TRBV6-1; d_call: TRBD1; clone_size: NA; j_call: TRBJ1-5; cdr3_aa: CASRSTGGGNQPQHF; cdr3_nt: TGTGCCAGCAGATCGACAGGGGGTGGCAATCAGCCCCAGCATTTT
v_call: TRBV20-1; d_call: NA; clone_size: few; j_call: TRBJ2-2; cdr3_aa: CSARGPSGTGELFF; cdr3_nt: TGCAGTGCTAGGGGCCCATCGGGCACCGGGGAGCTGTTTTTT
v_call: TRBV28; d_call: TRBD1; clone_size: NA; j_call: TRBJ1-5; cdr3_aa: CASSLKQGGYQPQHF; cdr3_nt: TGTGCCAGCAGTTTAAAACAGGGGGGTTACCAGCCCCAGCATTTT
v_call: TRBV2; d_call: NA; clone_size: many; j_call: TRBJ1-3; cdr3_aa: CASRPGHPGNTIYF; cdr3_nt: TGTGCCAGCAGACCGGGACATCCTGGAAACACCATATATTTT
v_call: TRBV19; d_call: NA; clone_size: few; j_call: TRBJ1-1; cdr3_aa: CASSMGISGTLNTEAFF; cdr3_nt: TGTGCCAGTAGTATGGGGATCTCCGGGACACTGAACACTGAAGCTTTCTTT
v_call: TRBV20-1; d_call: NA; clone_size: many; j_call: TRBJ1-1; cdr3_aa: CSAPHSGRSNTEAFF; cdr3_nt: TGCAGTGCCCCTCATTCTGGACGGTCGAACACTGAAGCTTTCTTT
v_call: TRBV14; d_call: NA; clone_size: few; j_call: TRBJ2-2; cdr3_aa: CASSQTVTTGELFF; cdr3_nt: TGTGCCAGCAGCCAAACAGTAACCACCGGGGAGCTGTTTTTT
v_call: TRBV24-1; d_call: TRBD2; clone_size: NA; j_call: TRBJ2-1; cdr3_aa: CATSEQPGTSGSFVYGQFF; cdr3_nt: TGTGCCACCAGTGAACAACCCGGGACTAGCGGGAGTTTTGTTTACGGGCAGTTCTTC
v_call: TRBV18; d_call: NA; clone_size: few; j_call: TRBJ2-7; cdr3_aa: CASSPPGSGYEQYF; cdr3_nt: TGTGCCAGCTCACCACCGGGGTCAGGCTACGAGCAGTACTTC
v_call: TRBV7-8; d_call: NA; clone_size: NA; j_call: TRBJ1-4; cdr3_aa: CASSLVGVVANEKLFF; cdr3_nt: TGTGCCAGCAGCTTAGTAGGGGTAGTTGCTAATGAAAAACTGTTTTTT
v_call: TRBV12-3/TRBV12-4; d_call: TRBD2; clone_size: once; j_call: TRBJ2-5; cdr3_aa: CASSLVRPGGRETQYF; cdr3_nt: TGTGCCAGCAGTTTGGTTCGTCCGGGGGGGCGAGAGACCCAGTACTTC
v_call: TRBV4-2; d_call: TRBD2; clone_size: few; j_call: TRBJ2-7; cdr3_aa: CASSPLAGSNYEQYF; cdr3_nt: TGTGCCAGCAGCCCGCTAGCGGGATCTAACTACGAGCAGTACTTC
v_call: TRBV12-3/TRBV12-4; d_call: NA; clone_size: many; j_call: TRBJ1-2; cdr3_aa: CASSGSANYGYTF; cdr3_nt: TGTGCCAGCTCAGGGAGCGCAAACTATGGCTACACCTTC
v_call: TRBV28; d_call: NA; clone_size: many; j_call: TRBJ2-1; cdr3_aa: CASSPEAPYNEQFF; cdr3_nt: TGTGCCAGCAGTCCGGAGGCCCCCTACAATGAGCAGTTCTTC
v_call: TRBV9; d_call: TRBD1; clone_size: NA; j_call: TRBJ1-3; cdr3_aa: CASSVEGAMGGNTIYF; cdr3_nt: TGTGCCAGCAGCGTCGAGGGGGCCATGGGAGGAAACACCATATATTTT
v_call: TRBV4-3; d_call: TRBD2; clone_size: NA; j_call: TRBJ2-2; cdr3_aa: CASSQDLWTSGVTGELFF; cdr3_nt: TGCGCCAGCAGCCAAGATCTCTGGACTAGCGGAGTGACCGGGGAGCTGTTTTTT
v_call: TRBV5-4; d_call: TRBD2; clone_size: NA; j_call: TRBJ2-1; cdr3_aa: CASSPGLAVLGSYNEQFF; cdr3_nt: TGTGCCAGCAGCCCGGGACTAGCGGTTCTGGGCTCCTACAATGAGCAGTTCTTC
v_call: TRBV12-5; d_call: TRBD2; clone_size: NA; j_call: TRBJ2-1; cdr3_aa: CASGSTGLAGVNEQFF; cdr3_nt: TGTGCTAGTGGTTCCACGGGACTAGCGGGGGTCAATGAGCAGTTCTTC
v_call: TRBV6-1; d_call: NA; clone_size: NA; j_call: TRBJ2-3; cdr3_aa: CASSSSSSTDTQYF; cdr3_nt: TGTGCCAGCAGTTCCAGCAGTAGCACAGATACGCAGTATTTT
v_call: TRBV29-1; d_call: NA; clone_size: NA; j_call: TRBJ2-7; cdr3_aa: CSVIRDGRYEQYF; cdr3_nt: TGCAGCGTTATCCGGGACGGGAGATACGAGCAGTACTTC
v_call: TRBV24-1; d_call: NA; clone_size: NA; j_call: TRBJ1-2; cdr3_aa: CATSDTGLDYGYTF; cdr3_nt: TGTGCCACCAGTGATACAGGGTTAGACTATGGCTACACCTTC
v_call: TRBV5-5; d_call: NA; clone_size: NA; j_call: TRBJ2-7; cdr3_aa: CASSPQRQVGYEQYF; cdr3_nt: TGTGCCAGCAGCCCACAGAGACAGGTGGGTTACGAGCAGTACTTC
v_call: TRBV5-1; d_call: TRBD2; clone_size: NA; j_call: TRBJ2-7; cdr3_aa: CASSLAGTKSYEQYF; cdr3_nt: TGCGCCAGCAGCTTGGCCGGGACTAAATCCTACGAGCAGTACTTC
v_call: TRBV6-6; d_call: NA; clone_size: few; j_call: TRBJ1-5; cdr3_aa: CASSYAPNQPQHF; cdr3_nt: TGTGCCAGCAGTTACGCCCCCAATCAGCCCCAGCATTTT
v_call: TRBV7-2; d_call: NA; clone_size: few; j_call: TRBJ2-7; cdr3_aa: CASSPVTGKLQGEQYF; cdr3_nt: TGTGCCAGCAGCCCCGTAACCGGGAAACTTCAAGGCGAGCAGTACTTC
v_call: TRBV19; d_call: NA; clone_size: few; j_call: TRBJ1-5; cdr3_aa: CASSIEGLGPQHF; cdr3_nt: TGTGCCAGTAGTATAGAGGGGCTGGGTCCCCAGCATTTT
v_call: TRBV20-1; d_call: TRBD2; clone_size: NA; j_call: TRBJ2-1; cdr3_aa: CSAWTEPGLAGPNEQFF; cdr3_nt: TGCAGTGCTTGGACAGAGCCGGGACTAGCGGGGCCCAATGAGCAGTTCTTC
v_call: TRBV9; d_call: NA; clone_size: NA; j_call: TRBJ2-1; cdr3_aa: CASSEAASHNEQFF; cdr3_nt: TGTGCCAGCAGCGAAGCGGCTTCACACAATGAGCAGTTCTTC
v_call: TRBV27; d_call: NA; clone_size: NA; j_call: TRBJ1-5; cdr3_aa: CASRPANSNQPQHF; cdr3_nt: TGTGCCAGCAGGCCAGCTAATAGCAATCAGCCCCAGCATTTT
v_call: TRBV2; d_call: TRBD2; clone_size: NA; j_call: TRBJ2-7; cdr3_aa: CASTSSGGTSYEQYF; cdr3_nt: TGTGCCAGCACCTCAAGCGGGGGAACCTCCTACGAGCAGTACTTC
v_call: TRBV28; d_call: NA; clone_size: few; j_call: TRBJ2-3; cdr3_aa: CASSRASPGTDTQYF; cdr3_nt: TGTGCCAGCAGTCGGGCCAGCCCTGGCACAGATACGCAGTATTTT
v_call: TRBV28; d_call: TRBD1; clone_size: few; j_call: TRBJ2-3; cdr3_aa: CASSLWGQGSTDTQYF; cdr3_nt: TGTGCCAGCAGTTTATGGGGACAGGGAAGCACAGATACGCAGTATTTT
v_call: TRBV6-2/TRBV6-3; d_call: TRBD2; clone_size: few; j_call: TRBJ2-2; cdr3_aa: CASSYTSGSYTGELFF; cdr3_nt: TGTGCCAGCAGTTACACTAGCGGGAGTTATACCGGGGAGCTGTTTTTT
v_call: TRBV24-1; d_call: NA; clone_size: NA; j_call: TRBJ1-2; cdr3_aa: CATSLSGQGSGGYTF; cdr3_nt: TGTGCCACCAGTTTGAGTGGACAAGGAAGTGGGGGCTACACCTTC
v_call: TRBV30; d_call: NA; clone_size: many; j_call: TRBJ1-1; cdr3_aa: CAWGTEDIGTEAFF; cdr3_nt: TGTGCCTGGGGAACAGAGGACATCGGCACTGAAGCTTTCTTT
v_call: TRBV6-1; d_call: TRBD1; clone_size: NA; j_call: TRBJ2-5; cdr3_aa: CASSARDRGPGETQYF; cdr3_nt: TGTGCCAGCAGTGCGCGGGACAGGGGGCCCGGAGAGACCCAGTACTTC
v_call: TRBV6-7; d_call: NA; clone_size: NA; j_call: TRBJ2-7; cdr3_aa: CASSYSIYRQRDSYEQYF; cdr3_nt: TGTGCCAGCAGTTACTCCATTTACCGCCAGCGTGACTCCTACGAGCAGTACTTC
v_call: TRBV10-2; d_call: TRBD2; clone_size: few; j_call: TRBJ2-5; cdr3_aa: CASRPSGRYQETQYF; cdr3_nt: TGCGCCAGCAGGCCTAGCGGGAGGTACCAAGAGACCCAGTACTTC
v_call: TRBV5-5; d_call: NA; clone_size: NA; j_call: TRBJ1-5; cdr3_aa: CASSLAWGGNQPQHF; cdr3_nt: TGTGCCAGCAGCTTGGCTTGGGGGGGCAATCAGCCCCAGCATTTT
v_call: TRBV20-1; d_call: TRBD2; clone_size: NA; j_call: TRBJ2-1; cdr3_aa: CSARPRTSGDNEQFF; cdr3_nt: TGCAGTGCTAGACCCCGGACTAGCGGGGACAATGAGCAGTTCTTC